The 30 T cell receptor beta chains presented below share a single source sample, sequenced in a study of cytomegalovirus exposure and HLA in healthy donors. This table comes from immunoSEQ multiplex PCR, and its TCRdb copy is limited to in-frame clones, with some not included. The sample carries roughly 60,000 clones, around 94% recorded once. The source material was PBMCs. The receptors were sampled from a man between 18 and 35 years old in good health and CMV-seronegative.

The DNA of the CDR3 is TGTGCCAGCTCACGCCGGCAGGGAGGGAACACTGAAGCTTTCTTT. Its protein is CASSRRQGGNTEAFF. The genes are TRBV18 and TRBJ1-1, with D tentatively TRBD1 (5 bases). Trimming removed 4 bases from V and 1 base from J, with 13 bases in between. The CDR3 runs to 15 residues. Germline V lookup: CDR1 KGHSH, CDR2 LQKENI.

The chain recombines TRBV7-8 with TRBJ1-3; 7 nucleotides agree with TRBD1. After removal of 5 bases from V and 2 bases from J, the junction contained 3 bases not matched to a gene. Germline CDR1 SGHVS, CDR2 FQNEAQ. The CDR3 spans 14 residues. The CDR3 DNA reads TGTGCCAGCAGCCCCGGGACAGCTGGAAACACCATATATTTT. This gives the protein CASSPGTAGNTIYF.

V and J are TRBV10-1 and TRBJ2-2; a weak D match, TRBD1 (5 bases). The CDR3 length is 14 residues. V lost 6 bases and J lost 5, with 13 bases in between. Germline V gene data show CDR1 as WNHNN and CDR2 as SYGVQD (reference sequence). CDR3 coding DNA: TGCGCCAGCAGCACAGGAGCTCATACCGGGGAGCTGTTTTTT. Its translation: CASSTGAHTGELFF.

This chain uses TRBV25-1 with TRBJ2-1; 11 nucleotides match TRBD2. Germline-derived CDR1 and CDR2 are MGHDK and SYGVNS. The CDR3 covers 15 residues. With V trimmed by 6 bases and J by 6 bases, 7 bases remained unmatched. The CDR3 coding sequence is TGTGCCAGCAGGGCCGGGACTAGCGGATCCAATGAGCAGTTCTTC. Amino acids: CASRAGTSGSNEQFF.

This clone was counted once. CDR3 loop: CASSPSDRTTAEQYF. CDR3 in DNA: TGTGCCAGCAGTCCGTCGGACAGGACCACTGCAGAGCAGTACTTC. The V call is TRBV28, the J call TRBJ2-7; 7 bases map to TRBD1. Looked up from germline, CDR1 is MDHEN and CDR2 is SYDVKM. V trimming: 5 bases; J trimming: 7 bases; junction bases outside the gene matches: 14. CDR3 length equals 15 residues.

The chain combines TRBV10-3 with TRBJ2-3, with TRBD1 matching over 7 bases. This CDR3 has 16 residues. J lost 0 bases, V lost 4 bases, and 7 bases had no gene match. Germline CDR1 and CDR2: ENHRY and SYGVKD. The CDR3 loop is CAISVGTDLSTDTQYF. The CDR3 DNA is TGTGCCATCAGTGTTGGGACAGACTTAAGCACAGATACGCAGTATTTT.

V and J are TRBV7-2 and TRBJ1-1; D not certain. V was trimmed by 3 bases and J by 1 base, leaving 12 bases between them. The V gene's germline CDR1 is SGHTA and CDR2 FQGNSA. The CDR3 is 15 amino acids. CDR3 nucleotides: TGTGCCAGCAGCTTTACCGGACTCCCGAACACTGAAGCTTTCTTT. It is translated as CASSFTGLPNTEAFF.

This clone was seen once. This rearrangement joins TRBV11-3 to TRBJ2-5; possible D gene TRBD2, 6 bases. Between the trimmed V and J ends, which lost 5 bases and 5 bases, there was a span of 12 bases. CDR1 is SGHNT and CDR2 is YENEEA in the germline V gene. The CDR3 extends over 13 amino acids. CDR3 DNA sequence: TGTGCCAGCAGCCCCGCAGGGAGGGAGACCCAGTACTTC. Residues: CASSPAGRETQYF.

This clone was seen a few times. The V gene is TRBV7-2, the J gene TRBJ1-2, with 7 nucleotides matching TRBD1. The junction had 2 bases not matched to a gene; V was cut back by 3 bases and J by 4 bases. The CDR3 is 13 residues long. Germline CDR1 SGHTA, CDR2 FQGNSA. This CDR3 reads CASSLDRSYGYTF. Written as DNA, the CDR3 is TGTGCCAGCAGCTTGGACAGGTCCTATGGCTACACCTTC. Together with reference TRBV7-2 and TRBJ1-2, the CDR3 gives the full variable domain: GAGVSQSPSNKVTEKGKDVELRCDPISGHTALYWYRQSLGQGLEFLIYFQGNSAPDKSGLPSDRFSAERTGGSVSTLTIQRTQQEDSAVYLCASSLDRSYGYTFGSGTRLTVV.

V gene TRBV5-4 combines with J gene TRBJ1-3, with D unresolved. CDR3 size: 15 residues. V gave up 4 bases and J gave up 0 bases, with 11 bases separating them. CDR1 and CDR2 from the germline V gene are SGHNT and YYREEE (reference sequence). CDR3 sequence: CASSPSGDSGNTIYF. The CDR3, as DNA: TGTGCCAGCAGCCCCAGTGGAGACTCTGGAAACACCATATATTTT. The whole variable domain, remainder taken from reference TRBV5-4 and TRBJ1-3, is ETGVTQSPTHLIKTRGQQVTLRCSSQSGHNTVSWYQQALGQGPQFIFQYYREEENGRGNFPPRFSGLQFPNYSSELNVNALELDDSALYLCASSPSGDSGNTIYFGEGSWLTVV.

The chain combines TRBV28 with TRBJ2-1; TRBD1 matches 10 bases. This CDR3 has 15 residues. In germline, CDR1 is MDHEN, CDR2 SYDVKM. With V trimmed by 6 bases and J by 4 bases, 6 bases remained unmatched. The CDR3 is CASSPDRGLYNEQFF. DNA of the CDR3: TGTGCCAGCAGCCCAGACAGGGGGCTGTACAATGAGCAGTTCTTC.

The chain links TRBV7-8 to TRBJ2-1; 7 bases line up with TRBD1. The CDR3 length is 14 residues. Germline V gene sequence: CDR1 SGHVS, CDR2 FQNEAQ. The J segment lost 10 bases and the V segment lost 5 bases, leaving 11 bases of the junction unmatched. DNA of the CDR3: TGTGCCAGCAGCCTCCAGCAAATCAGGGGGGAGCAGTTCTTC. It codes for CASSLQQIRGEQFF.

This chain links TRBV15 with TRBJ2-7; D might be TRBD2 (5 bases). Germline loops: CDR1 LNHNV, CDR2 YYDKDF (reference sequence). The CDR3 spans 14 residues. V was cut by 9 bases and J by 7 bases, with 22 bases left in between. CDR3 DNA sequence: TGTGCCACGGCTAAAGGAGGCTCGGTGGGGGAGCAGTACTTC. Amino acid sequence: CATAKGGSVGEQYF. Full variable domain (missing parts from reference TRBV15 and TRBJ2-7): DAMVIQNPRYQVTQFGKPVTLSCSQTLNHNVMYWYQQKSSQAPKLLFHYYDKDFNNEADTPDNFQSRRPNTSFCFLDIRSPGLGDTAMYLCATAKGGSVGEQYFGPGTRLTVT.

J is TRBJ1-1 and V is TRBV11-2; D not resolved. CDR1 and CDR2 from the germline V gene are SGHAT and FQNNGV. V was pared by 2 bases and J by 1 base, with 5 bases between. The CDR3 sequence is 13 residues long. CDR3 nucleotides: TGTGCCAGCAGCTTATCAGAGAACACTGAAGCTTTCTTT. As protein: CASSLSENTEAFF.

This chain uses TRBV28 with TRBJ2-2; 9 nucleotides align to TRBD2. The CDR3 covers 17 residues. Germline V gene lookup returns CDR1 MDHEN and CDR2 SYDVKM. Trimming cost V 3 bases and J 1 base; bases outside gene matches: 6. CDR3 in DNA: TGTGCCAGCAGTTTGTCTAGCGGGACAAAGAACACCGGGGAGCTGTTTTTT. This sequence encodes CASSLSSGTKNTGELFF.

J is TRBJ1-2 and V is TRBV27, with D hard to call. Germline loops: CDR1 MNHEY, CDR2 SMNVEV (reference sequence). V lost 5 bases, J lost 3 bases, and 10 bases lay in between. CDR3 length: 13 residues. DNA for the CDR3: TGTGCCAGCAGTGCGGGGAATGACTATGGCTACACCTTC. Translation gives CASSAGNDYGYTF.

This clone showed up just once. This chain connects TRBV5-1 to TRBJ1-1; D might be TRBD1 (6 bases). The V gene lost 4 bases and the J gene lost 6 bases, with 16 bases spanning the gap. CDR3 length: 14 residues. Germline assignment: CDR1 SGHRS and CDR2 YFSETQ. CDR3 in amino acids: CASSPHGGQSEAFF. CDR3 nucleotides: TGCGCCAGCAGCCCCCACGGAGGACAGTCTGAAGCTTTCTTT. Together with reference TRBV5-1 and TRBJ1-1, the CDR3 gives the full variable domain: KAGVTQTPRYLIKTRGQQVTLSCSPISGHRSVSWYQQTPGQGLQFLFEYFSETQRNKGNFPGRFSGRQFSNSRSEMNVSTLELGDSALYLCASSPHGGQSEAFFGQGTRLTVV.

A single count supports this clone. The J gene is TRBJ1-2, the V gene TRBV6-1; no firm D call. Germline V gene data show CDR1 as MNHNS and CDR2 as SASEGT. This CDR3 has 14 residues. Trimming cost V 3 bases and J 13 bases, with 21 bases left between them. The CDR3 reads CASSEDALGRTCTF. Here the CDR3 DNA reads TGTGCCAGCAGTGAGGACGCGCTCGGCAGGACTTGCACCTTC.

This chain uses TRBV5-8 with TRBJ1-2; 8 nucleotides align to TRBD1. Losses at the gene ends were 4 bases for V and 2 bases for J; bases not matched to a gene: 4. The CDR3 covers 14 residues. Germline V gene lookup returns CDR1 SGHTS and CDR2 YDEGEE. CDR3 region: CASSRTGLNYGYTF. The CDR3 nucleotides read TGTGCCAGCAGCCGGACAGGGTTGAACTATGGCTACACCTTC.

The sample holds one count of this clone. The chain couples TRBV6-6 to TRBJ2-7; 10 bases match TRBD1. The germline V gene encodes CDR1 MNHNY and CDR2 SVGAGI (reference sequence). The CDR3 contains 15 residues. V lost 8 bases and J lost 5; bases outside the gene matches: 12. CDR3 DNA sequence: TGTGCCAGCGGGAGGTGGACAGGGGGAGGGCACGAGCAGTACTTC. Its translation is CASGRWTGGGHEQYF.

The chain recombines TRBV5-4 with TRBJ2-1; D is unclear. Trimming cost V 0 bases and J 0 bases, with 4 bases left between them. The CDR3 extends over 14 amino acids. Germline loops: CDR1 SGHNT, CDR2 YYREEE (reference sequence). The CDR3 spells CASSLDSSYNEQFF. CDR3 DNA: TGTGCCAGCAGCTTGGATAGCTCCTACAATGAGCAGTTCTTC.

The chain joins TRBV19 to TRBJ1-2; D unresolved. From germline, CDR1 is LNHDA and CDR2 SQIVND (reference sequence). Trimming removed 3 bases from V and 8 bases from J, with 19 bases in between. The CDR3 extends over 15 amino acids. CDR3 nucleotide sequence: TGTGCCAGTAGTATTGGGCGGACTCCTCGGGAGGGCTACACCTTC. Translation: CASSIGRTPREGYTF.

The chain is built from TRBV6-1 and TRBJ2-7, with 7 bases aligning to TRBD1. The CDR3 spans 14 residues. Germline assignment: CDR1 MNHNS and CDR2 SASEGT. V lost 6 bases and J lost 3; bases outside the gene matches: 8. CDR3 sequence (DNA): TGTGCCAGCAGCTCGACAGGGCTTAACTACGAGCAGTACTTC. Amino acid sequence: CASSSTGLNYEQYF.

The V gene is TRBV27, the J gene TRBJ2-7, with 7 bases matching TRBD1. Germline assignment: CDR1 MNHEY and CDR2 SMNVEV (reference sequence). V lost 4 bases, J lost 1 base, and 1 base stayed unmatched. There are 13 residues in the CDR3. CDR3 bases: TGTGCCAGCAGTTCGGGACAGTCCTACGAGCAGTACTTC. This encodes CASSSGQSYEQYF.

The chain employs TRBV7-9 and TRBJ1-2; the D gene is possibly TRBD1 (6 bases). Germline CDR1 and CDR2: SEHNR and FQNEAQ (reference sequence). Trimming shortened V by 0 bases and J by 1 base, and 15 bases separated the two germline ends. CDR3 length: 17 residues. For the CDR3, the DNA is TGTGCCAGCAGCTTAGCTAGGCTACAGGGTCTTAACTATGGCTACACCTTC. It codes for CASSLARLQGLNYGYTF.

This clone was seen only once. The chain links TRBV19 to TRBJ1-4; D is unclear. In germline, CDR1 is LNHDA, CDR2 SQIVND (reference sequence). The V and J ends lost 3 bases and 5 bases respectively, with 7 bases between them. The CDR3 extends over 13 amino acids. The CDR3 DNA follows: TGTGCCAGTAGTATGACGGGGAATGAAAAACTGTTTTTT. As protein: CASSMTGNEKLFF.

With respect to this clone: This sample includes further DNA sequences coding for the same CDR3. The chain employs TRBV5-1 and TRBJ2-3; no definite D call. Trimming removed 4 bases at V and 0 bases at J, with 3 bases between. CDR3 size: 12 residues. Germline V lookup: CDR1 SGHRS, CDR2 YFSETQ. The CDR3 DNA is TGCGCCAGCAGCCCTAGCACAGATACGCAGTATTTT. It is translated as CASSPSTDTQYF.

In DNA form, the CDR3 reads TGTGCCAGTAGTGGGGACAGCCTTAATGAAAAACTGTTTTTT. Encoded protein: CASSGDSLNEKLFF. V gene TRBV19 combines with J gene TRBJ1-4; TRBD1 agrees at 7 bases. CDR1 and CDR2 (germline): LNHDA, SQIVND (reference sequence). The junction had 4 bases not matched to a gene; V was cut back by 5 bases and J by 4 bases. The length of the CDR3 is 14 residues.

The CDR3 is CAWSVPNVYEQYF. CDR3 nucleotide sequence: TGTGCCTGGAGTGTTCCTAATGTCTACGAGCAGTACTTC. The genes are TRBV30 and TRBJ2-7, with D hard to call. V was shortened by 0 bases and J by 3 bases, with 9 bases between the two germline ends. The CDR3 loop spans 13 amino acids. Germline assignment: CDR1 GTSNPN and CDR2 SVGIG (reference sequence).

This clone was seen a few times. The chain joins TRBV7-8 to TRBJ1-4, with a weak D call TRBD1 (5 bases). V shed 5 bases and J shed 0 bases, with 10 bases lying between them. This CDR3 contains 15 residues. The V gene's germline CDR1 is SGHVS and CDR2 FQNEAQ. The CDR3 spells CASSRRGATNEKLFF. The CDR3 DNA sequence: TGTGCCAGCAGCCGGCGGGGCGCAACTAATGAAAAACTGTTTTTT.